Presented here are 11 T cell receptor beta chains from one specimen sequenced in a study of PD-1 blockade in classical Hodgkin lymphoma. As to time point: cycle 4 day 1 (C4D1), after around six weeks of nivolumab. Relapse was seen in all patients after autologous stem cell transplantation, and brentuximab vedotin exposure was variable. Researchers report purifying CD4+ T cells from thawed PBMCs by magnetic negative selection. The data were produced by immunoSEQ multiplex PCR, yet TCRdb's version contains in-frame clones alone and is incomplete. The table shows 25,000 to 35,000 clones, with 80% to 90% occurring only once. The specimen comprised CD4+ T cells from blood, sampled before the fourth cycle of nivolumab. Receptors were obtained from a human donor with classical Hodgkin lymphoma.

This clone was found once. The chain employs TRBV5-1 and TRBJ2-7; D not certain. V lost 0 bases and J lost 4, with 11 bases in between. CDR1 and CDR2 from the germline V gene are SGHRS and YFSETQ. The CDR3 sequence is 14 residues long. The chain's CDR3 is CASSLVGFSYEQYF. In DNA, the CDR3 is TGCGCCAGCAGCTTGGTAGGGTTTAGTTACGAGCAGTACTTC.

V and J are TRBV21-1 and TRBJ2-7. TRBV21-1 is termed a pseudogene. The CDR3 length is 15 residues. The CDR3: CASSKERKYFYEQYF. The CDR3 coding sequence is TGTGCCAGCAGCAAAGAAAGGAAGTACTTCTACGAGCAGTACTTC.

The chain carries TRBV5-1 and TRBJ1-1; D gene uncertain. Trimming took off 4 bases at V and 3 bases at J, with 10 bases between the two ends. This CDR3 has 13 amino acids. Per germline, CDR1 SGHRS and CDR2 YFSETQ. CDR3 region: CASSAMWDTEAFF. Here the CDR3 DNA reads TGCGCCAGCAGCGCAATGTGGGACACTGAAGCTTTCTTT.

For this clone: The same CDR3 is also encoded by other DNA sequences in this sample. V and J are TRBV5-1 and TRBJ2-7, with a possible D match to TRBD2 (6 bases). V lost 0 bases, J lost 4 bases, and 14 bases lay in between. The V gene's germline CDR1 is SGHRS and CDR2 YFSETQ. The CDR3 is 15 amino acids. The CDR3: CASSLVAGSSYEQYF. CDR3 nucleotides: TGCGCCAGCAGCTTGGTGGCGGGGTCGTCGTACGAGCAGTACTTC. Using reference TRBV5-1 and TRBJ2-7 for the parts outside the CDR3, the full variable domain is KAGVTQTPRYLIKTRGQQVTLSCSPISGHRSVSWYQQTPGQGLQFLFEYFSETQRNKGNFPGRFSGRQFSNSRSEMNVSTLELGDSALYLCASSLVAGSSYEQYFGPGTRLTVT.

A single count supports this clone. Here the CDR3 DNA reads TGTGCCAGCAGTGATCCGAGGGAACCTTACAATGAGCAGTTCTTC. It encodes CASSDPREPYNEQFF. The chain uses TRBV6-1 and TRBJ2-1; a weak D match, TRBD2 (5 bases). Looked up from germline, CDR1 is MNHNS and CDR2 is SASEGT. Deletions cut 3 bases from V and 4 bases from J, with 13 bases between. This CDR3 comprises 15 residues.

The V call is TRBV27, the J call TRBJ2-1, with D unresolved. V lost 2 bases and J lost 4, with 6 bases in between. This CDR3 is 13 amino acids long. Germline V lookup: CDR1 MNHEY, CDR2 SMNVEV (reference sequence). CDR3 in amino acids: CASSLKGYNEQFF. In nucleotides, the CDR3 is TGTGCCAGCAGTTTAAAGGGTTACAATGAGCAGTTCTTC.

The rearrangement joins TRBV10-1 to TRBJ1-6; 10 bases map to TRBD1. This CDR3 comprises 13 residues. Germline lookup yields CDR1 WNHNN and CDR2 SYGVQD (reference sequence). The V segment lost 10 bases and the J segment 9 bases; nucleotides outside the gene matches: 6. This CDR3 is CATPGQGSSPLHF. The CDR3, as DNA: TGCGCCACCCCGGGACAGGGGTCTTCACCCCTCCACTTT.

In this sample, this clone turned up once. The V call is TRBV5-4, the J call TRBJ1-6, with 7 bases aligning to TRBD1. Trimming at V came to 0 bases and at J to 9 bases, leaving 3 bases not matched to a gene. There are 14 residues in the CDR3. Germline V gene data show CDR1 as SGHNT and CDR2 as YYREEE (reference sequence). The CDR3 nucleotides are TGTGCCAGCAGCTTGGAGGGGGCCGGTTCACCCCTCCACTTT. This codes for CASSLEGAGSPLHF. The full variable domain, completed using reference TRBV5-4 and TRBJ1-6, is ETGVTQSPTHLIKTRGQQVTLRCSSQSGHNTVSWYQQALGQGPQFIFQYYREEENGRGNFPPRFSGLQFPNYSSELNVNALELDDSALYLCASSLEGAGSPLHFGNGTRLTVT.

The chain employs TRBV5-1 and TRBJ1-2; D is undetermined. The germline CDR1 and CDR2 sequences are SGHRS and YFSETQ. Trimming stripped 0 bases from V and 2 bases from J, with 8 bases between. This CDR3 comprises 14 residues. Here the CDR3 reads CASSLEAPNYGYTF. DNA for the CDR3: TGCGCCAGCAGCTTGGAAGCTCCAAACTATGGCTACACCTTC.

The chain has TRBV5-4 and TRBJ1-1; 7 bases are a match to TRBD1. The CDR3 loop spans 13 amino acids. Trimming removed 9 bases from V and 5 bases from J; junction bases left unmatched: 10. In germline, CDR1 is SGHNT, CDR2 YYREEE (reference sequence). The CDR3, as DNA: TGTGCCACCCACGGGCAGGGGGGGACTGAAGCTTTCTTT. It translates to CATHGQGGTEAFF.

The chain is built from TRBV5-1 and TRBJ2-6; D is unresolved. Germline assignment: CDR1 SGHRS and CDR2 YFSETQ. Trimming removed 0 bases from V and 3 bases from J, with 4 bases in between. The CDR3 runs 14 residues. CDR3 in amino acids: CASSLAVGANVLTF. The CDR3 DNA follows: TGCGCCAGCAGCTTGGCAGTTGGGGCCAACGTCCTGACTTTC.